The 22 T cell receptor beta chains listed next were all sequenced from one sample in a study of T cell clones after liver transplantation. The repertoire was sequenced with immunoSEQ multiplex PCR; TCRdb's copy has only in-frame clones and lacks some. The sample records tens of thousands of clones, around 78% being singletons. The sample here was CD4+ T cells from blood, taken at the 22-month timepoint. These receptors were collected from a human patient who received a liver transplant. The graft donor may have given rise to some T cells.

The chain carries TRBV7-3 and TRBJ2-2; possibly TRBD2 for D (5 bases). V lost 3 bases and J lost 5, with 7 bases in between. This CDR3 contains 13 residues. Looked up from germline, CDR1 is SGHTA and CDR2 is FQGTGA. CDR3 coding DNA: TGTGCCAGCAGCTTGAAGCGGACCGGGGAGCTGTTTTTT. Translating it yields CASSLKRTGELFF.

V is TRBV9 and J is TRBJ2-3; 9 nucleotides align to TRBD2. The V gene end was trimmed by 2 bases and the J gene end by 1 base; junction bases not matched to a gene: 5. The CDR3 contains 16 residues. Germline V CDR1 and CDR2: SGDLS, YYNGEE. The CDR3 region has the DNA TGTGCCAGCAGCGTCCGGGGCGGGGGGGGCACAGATACGCAGTATTTT. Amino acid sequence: CASSVRGGGGTDTQYF.

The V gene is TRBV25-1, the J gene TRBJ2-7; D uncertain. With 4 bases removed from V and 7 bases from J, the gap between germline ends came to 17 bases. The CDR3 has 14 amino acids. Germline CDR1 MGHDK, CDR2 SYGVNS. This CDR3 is CASSGGLDIREQYF. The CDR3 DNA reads TGTGCCAGCAGTGGGGGTCTGGATATACGAGAGCAGTACTTC.

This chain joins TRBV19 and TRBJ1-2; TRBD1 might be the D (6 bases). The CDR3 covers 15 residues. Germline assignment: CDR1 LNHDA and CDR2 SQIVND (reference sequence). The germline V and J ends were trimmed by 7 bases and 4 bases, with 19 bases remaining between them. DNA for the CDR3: TGTGCCAGTACTCCGGGACAATCTCCCCTCTATGGCTACACCTTC. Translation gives CASTPGQSPLYGYTF.

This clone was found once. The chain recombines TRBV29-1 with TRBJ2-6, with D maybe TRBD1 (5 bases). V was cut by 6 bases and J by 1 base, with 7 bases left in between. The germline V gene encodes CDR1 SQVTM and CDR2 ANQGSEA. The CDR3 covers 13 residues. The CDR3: CSVQVSGANVLTF. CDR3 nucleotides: TGCAGCGTACAGGTTTCTGGGGCCAACGTCCTGACTTTC.

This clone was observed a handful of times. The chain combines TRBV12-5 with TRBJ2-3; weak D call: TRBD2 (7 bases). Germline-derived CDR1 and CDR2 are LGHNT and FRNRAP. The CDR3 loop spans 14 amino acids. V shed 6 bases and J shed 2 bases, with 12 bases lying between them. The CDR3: CASGLGGATDTQYF. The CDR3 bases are TGTGCTAGTGGCCTTGGGGGGGCCACAGATACGCAGTATTTT.

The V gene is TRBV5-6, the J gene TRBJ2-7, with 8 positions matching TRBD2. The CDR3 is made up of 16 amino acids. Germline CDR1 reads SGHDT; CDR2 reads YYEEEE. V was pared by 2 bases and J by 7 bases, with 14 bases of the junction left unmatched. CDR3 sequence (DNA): TGTGCCAGCAGCTTTGGGGTTGGGACTAGGGGTCGGGAGCAGTACTTC. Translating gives CASSFGVGTRGREQYF.

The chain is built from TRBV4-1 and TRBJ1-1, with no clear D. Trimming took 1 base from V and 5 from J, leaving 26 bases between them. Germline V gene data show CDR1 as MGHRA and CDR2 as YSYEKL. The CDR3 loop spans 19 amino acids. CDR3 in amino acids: CASSQGSGGSAIGKTEAFF. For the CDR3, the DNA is TGCGCCAGCAGCCAAGGGAGCGGAGGTTCGGCCATAGGGAAAACTGAAGCTTTCTTT.

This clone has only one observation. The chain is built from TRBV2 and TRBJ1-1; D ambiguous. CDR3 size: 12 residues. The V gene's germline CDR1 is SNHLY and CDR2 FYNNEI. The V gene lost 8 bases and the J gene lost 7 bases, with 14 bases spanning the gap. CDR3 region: CASRRIRYEAFF. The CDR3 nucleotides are TGTGCCAGCCGCCGCATCAGATATGAAGCTTTCTTT.

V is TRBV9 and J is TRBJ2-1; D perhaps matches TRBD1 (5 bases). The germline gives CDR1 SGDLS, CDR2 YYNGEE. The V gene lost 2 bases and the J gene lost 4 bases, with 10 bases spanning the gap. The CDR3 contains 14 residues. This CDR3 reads CASSVQGRYNEQFF. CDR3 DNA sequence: TGTGCCAGCAGCGTCCAGGGCCGGTACAATGAGCAGTTCTTC.

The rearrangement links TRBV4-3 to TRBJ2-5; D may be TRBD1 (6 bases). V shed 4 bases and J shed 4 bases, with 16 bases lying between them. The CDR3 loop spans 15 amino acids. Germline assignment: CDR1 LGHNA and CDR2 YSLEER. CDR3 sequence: CASSLRQGQGETQYF. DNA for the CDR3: TGCGCCAGCAGCCTGCGGCAGGGGCAGGGAGAGACCCAGTACTTC.

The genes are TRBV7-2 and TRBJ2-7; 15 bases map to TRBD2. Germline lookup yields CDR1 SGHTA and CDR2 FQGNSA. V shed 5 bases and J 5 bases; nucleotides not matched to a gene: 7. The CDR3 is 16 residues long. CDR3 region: CASSPRTSGRAHEQYF. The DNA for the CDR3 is TGTGCCAGCAGCCCCCGGACTAGCGGGAGGGCCCACGAGCAGTACTTC.

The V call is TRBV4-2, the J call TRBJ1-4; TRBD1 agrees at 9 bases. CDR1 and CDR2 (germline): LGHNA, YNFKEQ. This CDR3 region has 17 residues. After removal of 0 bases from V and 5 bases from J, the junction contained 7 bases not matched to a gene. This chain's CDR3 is CASSQERTGGANEKLFF. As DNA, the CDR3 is TGTGCCAGCAGCCAAGAACGCACAGGGGGCGCAAATGAAAAACTGTTTTTT.

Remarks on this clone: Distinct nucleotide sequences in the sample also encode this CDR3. CDR3 protein: CASTAGGYTGELFF. CDR3 nucleotides: TGTGCCAGCACCGCGGGGGGCTACACCGGGGAGCTGTTTTTT. The V gene is TRBV6-1, the J gene TRBJ2-2, with 8 bases fitting TRBD2. This CDR3 comprises 14 residues. V lost 7 bases and J lost 3; bases outside the gene matches: 4. In germline, CDR1 is MNHNS, CDR2 SASEGT.

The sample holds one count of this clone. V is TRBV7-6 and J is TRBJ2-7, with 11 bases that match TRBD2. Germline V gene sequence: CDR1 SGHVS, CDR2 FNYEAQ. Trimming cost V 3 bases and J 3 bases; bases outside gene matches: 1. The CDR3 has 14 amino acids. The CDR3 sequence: CASSLTSGDYEQYF. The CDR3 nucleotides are TGTGCCAGCAGCTTGACTAGCGGGGACTACGAGCAGTACTTC.

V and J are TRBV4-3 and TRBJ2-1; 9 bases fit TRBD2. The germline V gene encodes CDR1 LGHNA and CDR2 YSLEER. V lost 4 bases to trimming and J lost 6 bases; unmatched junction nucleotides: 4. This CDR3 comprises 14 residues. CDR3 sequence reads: CASSRAGGLNEQFF. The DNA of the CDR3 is TGCGCCAGCAGCCGAGCGGGGGGTCTCAATGAGCAGTTCTTC.

The DNA of the CDR3 is TGTGCCAGCAGCTTAGGACAGCACTATGGCTACACCTTC. Protein sequence: CASSLGQHYGYTF. The chain uses TRBV13 and TRBJ1-2; the D is unclear. In germline, CDR1 is PRHDT, CDR2 FYEKMQ (reference sequence). CDR3 length equals 13 residues. V was pared by 0 bases and J by 3 bases, with 5 bases between.

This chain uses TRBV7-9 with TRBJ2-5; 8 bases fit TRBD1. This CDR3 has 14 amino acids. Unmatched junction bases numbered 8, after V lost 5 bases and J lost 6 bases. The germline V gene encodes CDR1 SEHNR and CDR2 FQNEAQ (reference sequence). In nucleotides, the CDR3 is TGTGCCAGCAGCGTTGGGACAGGTAGTAAGACCCAGTACTTC. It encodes CASSVGTGSKTQYF.

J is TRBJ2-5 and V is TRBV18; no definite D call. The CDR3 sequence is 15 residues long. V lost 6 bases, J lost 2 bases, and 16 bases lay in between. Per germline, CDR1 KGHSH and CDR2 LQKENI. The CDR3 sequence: CASSRQPGVQETQYF. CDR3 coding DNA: TGTGCCAGCTCCCGGCAACCAGGAGTACAAGAGACCCAGTACTTC.

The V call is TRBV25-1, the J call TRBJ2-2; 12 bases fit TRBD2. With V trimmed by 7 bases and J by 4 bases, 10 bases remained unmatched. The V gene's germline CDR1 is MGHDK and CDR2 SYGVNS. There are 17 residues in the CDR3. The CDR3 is CASTTTSGSVRTGELFF. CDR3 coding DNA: TGTGCCAGCACCACGACTAGCGGGAGTGTTCGCACCGGGGAGCTGTTTTTT.

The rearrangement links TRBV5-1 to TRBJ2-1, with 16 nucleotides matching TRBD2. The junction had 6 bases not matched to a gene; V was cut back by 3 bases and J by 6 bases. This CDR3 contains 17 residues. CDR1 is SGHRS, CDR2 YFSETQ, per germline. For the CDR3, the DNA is TGCGCCAGCAGCTATTCCGGGACTAGCGGGAGGGTCAATGAGCAGTTCTTC. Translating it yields CASSYSGTSGRVNEQFF.

This CDR3 is CASSLVGDNSPLHF. The CDR3 region has the DNA TGCGCCAGCAGCTTGGTAGGGGATAATTCACCCCTCCACTTT. The chain employs TRBV5-1 and TRBJ1-6; maybe TRBD1 (5 bases). V lost 0 bases and J lost 5, with 6 bases in between. The germline CDR1 and CDR2 sequences are SGHRS and YFSETQ. The CDR3 has 14 residues.